This T cell receptor (beta chain) appears in the sequencing data of a study of blood T cell repertoires in COVID-19. Study at large: Sites in the United States, Italy and Spain provided acute and convalescent COVID-19 samples.

Per the authors' pipeline: Amplified reference gene primers provided the basis for estimating nucleated cell counts. Assay used: immunoSEQ multiplex PCR; TCRdb lists only in-frame clones, some missing. From that table come the V and J calls and clone size; the DNA was used to work out D and trimming. The data contain 65,000 to 100,000 clones, 70% to 90% of them singletons. The V end lost 7 bases, the J end lost 2 bases, and 12 bases lay between the germline ends. Per the germline V gene, CDR1 is SGHRS and CDR2 is YFSETQ. This CDR3 contains 13 residues. This sequence was found in a woman older than 75 with acute or convalescent COVID-19. This rearrangement joins TRBV5-1 to TRBJ2-5; D perhaps matches TRBD2 (5 bases). The sample was peripheral blood. CDR3 sequence reads: CASRGPPQETQYF. CDR3 in DNA: TGCGCCAGCCGAGGGCCGCCTCAAGAGACCCAGTACTTC.